This T cell receptor beta chain was sequenced in a study of blood T cell repertoires in COVID-19. Across the whole study: Spain, Italy and the United States supplied samples that represented acute and convalescent COVID-19.

The CDR3 has 15 amino acids. Trimming took 5 bases from V and 5 from J; bases not matched to a gene: 4. The germline V gene has CDR1 SNHLY and CDR2 FYNNEI. As handled by the study authors: Estimation of nucleated cell counts relied on the amplification of reference gene primers. Clones were sequenced by immunoSEQ multiplex PCR, and TCRdb holds only the in-frame ones, with some missing. V and J calls and clone size are as listed in that table; D and trimming were resolved from the DNA. Seen here are roughly 200,000 clones, more than 70% observed once, and the top ten hold 5.6%. V usage is TRBV2 and J usage is TRBJ2-1, with 12 bases lining up with TRBD2. The sequence derives from a man aged 40-55 years with acute COVID-19. The sequenced sample was PBMCs or T cells enriched from blood (not recorded which). The DNA for the CDR3 is TGTGCCAGCAGTAAGACTAGCGGGAGACACAATGAGCAGTTCTTC. It encodes CASSKTSGRHNEQFF.